The 17 T cell receptor beta chains in this list originate from one sample, sequenced in a study of tumor and adjacent non-tumor tissue in lung cancer. This sample's RNA came from whole unsorted tissue. This non-tumor lung sample came from over 3 cm beyond the tumor edge. A modified ARM-PCR protocol with three rounds of nested PCR amplified TCRbeta. One entry per CDR3 protein results from TCRdb running MiXCR on the multiplex PCR reads. The sample yields some 100,000 distinct CDR3 sequences, more than 80% seen once. The sequencing input was distant non-tumor lung tissue. The receptors shown here come from a man aged 60-69 years with small cell lung cancer.

For this clonotype: At one of its ends the junction is not consistent with the germline gene, which may arise from a read error. This CDR3 is CASSLAESPYEQYF. The CDR3 DNA is TGCGCCAGCAGCCTGGCGGAGAGTCCCTACGAGCAGTATTTC. This sequence joins TRBV4-1 and TRBJ2-7; D gene uncertain. Germline V lookup: CDR1 MGHRA, CDR2 YSYEKL. The CDR3 is 14 amino acids.

Points on this clonotype: Since no conserved phenylalanine or tryptophan closes the CDR3, a read error is the likely cause. The chain has TRBV4-1 and TRBJ2-3; 7 bases agree with TRBD1. This CDR3 region has 17 residues. CDR1 MGHRA and CDR2 YSYEKL come from the germline V gene. CDR3 bases: TGCGCCAGCAGCCAAGATGGGACAGTCCTTAGCACAGATATGCAGTATTTA. It specifies CASSQDGTVLSTDMQYL.

To note about this clonotype: An end of the junction does not agree with germline; a read error may underlie this. This rearrangement joins TRBV6-1 to TRBJ2-1; D gene uncertain. There are 15 residues in the CDR3. In germline, CDR1 is MNHNS, CDR2 SASEGT. CDR3 in DNA: TGTGCCAGCAGTGACACCCAAAGATCCTACAATGAGCAGCTCTTC. It translates to CASSDTQRSYNEQLF.

A note on this clonotype: Germline and junction disagree at one end, which may indicate a read error. The chain uses TRBV4-2 and TRBJ2-1, with D possibly being TRBD1 or TRBD2 (5 bases each). The V gene's germline CDR1 is LGHNA and CDR2 YNFKEQ. This CDR3 contains 15 residues. DNA for the CDR3: TGTGCCAGTAGCCAAGCTGGGACGAGGTGCAATGAGCAGTCCTTC. This translates into CASSQAGTRCNEQSF.

In its sample, this clonotype was seen many times. V gene TRBV6-4 combines with J gene TRBJ2-1; D may be TRBD2 (6 bases). The CDR3 spans 16 residues. Germline V gives CDR1 MRHNA, CDR2 SNTAGT. V dropped 1 base and J dropped 0 bases, with 10 bases sitting between them. This chain's CDR3 is CASSDYGTGSYNEQFF. As DNA, the CDR3 is TGTGCCAGCAGTGACTATGGGACTGGCTCCTACAATGAGCAGTTCTTC.

The V and J genes are TRBV29-1 and TRBJ2-1; D call uncertain. The J call may be incorrect, as the DNA end agrees better with TRBJ2-7. This CDR3 is 10 amino acids long. The V gene's germline CDR1 is SQVTM and CDR2 ANQGSEA. The CDR3 here is CSVVDSQQYF. The DNA for the CDR3 is TGCAGCGTTGTAGACTCGCAGCAGTACTTC.

This clonotype was recorded at least ten times. The genes are TRBV20-1 and TRBJ1-1; 7 bases are a match to TRBD1. The CDR3 contains 15 residues. CDR1 is DFQATT, CDR2 SNEGSKA, per germline (reference sequence). V dropped 4 bases and J dropped 1; count of bases not matched to a gene: 9. CDR3 bases: TGCAGTGCTACAGACGCAGGGGGGGGGAACACTGAAGCTTTCTTT. The encoded protein is CSATDAGGGNTEAFF.

The V and J genes are TRBV6-1 and TRBJ1-2; D is perhaps TRBD1 (6 bases). The germline gives CDR1 MNHNS, CDR2 SASEGT. Trimming removed 7 bases at V and 10 bases at J, with 22 bases between. This CDR3 has 14 amino acids. DNA of the CDR3: TGTGCCAGCATGTTATCCCGGGACAATCATGACTACACCTTC. It yields the protein CASMLSRDNHDYTF.

With respect to this clonotype: Its ends do not fully match the called genes, so a read error is possible. The chain combines TRBV7-9 with TRBJ2-1; 15 nucleotides align to TRBD2. Per germline, CDR1 SEHNR and CDR2 FQNEAQ (reference sequence). The CDR3 loop spans 17 amino acids. The CDR3, as DNA: TGTGCCAGCAGCGCAGGACTAGCGGGAGGGCGATACAGTGAGCAGTTCTTC. It is translated as CASSAGLAGGRYSEQFF.

The chain links TRBV6-1 to TRBJ1-1; a weak D match, TRBD1 (5 bases). The CDR3 is 14 amino acids. Germline lookup yields CDR1 MNHNS and CDR2 SASEGT. V lost 6 bases and J lost 7, with 18 bases in between. CDR3: CASRRIPVDNEAFF. The CDR3 DNA reads TGTGCCAGCAGAAGGATACCCGTGGACAATGAAGCTTTCTTT.

With respect to this clonotype: The junction departs from germline at one end; a sequencing error may be responsible. This chain connects TRBV14 to TRBJ2-1; TRBD2 might be the D (6 bases). CDR3 length: 14 amino acids. Germline CDR1 is SGHDN and CDR2 is FVKESK. This CDR3 is CASLRGVRENERFF. CDR3 nucleotide sequence: TGTGCCAGCCTGCGGGGCGTCAGGGAGAATGAGCGGTTCTTC.

As to this clonotype: The junction shows a germline mismatch at one end, possibly a read error. The chain carries TRBV29-1 and TRBJ2-7; D call uncertain. Germline V lookup: CDR1 SQVTM, CDR2 ANQGSEA. The CDR3 has 11 residues. CDR3 coding DNA: TGCAGCGTTGATTCGAGCTACGTGCAGTACTTC. It yields the protein CSVDSSYVQYF.

This clonotype occurred many times. The chain is built from TRBV12-3 or TRBV12-4 and TRBJ2-4; TRBD2 agrees at 7 bases. Unmatched junction bases numbered 7, after V lost 3 bases and J lost 5 bases. CDR3 length equals 15 residues. CDR3 bases: TGTGCCAGCAGTTTGCGAAGCGGGATCCAAAACATTCAGTACTTC. This encodes CASSLRSGIQNIQYF.

In this sample, this clonotype turned up many times. This chain uses TRBV5-4 with TRBJ2-5; 8 bases line up with TRBD2. V lost 0 bases and J lost 4; bases outside the gene matches: 8. From germline, CDR1 is SGHNT and CDR2 YYREEE (reference sequence). The CDR3 is 16 amino acids. CDR3 nucleotide sequence: TGTGCCAGCAGCTTGGATCCAGCGGGAGAGGGAGAGACCCAGTACTTC. This gives the protein CASSLDPAGEGETQYF.

For this clonotype: One end of the junction is discordant with germline, which a read error may explain. The rearrangement uses TRBV10-3 and TRBJ2-1; D unresolved. CDR1 and CDR2 from the germline V gene are ENHRY and SYGVKD. The CDR3 runs 15 residues. The chain's CDR3 is CAISESTPYYNQQFF. CDR3 in DNA: TGTGCCATCAGTGAGAGTACCCCCTACTACAATCAGCAGTTCTTC.

This sequence joins TRBV12-3 or TRBV12-4 and TRBJ2-1, with TRBD1 as a possible D gene (6 bases). The ends were cut back, 7 bases at V and 6 bases at J, with 19 bases in the middle. The CDR3 totals 15 residues. The CDR3 DNA reads as TGTGCCAGCACCATCCGAGACAGGCTCGGCAATGAGCAGTTCTTC. It translates to CASTIRDRLGNEQFF.

In its sample, this clonotype was seen many times. The chain links TRBV20-1 to TRBJ1-5; no firm D call. The CDR3 is made up of 14 amino acids. CDR1 and CDR2 (germline): DFQATT, SNEGSKA (reference sequence). Trimming removed 5 bases from V and 5 bases from J, with 16 bases in between. The CDR3 region has the DNA TGCAGTGCTGGTCCTGTCGCTTTGGATCAGCCCCAGCATTTT. Protein product: CSAGPVALDQPQHF.